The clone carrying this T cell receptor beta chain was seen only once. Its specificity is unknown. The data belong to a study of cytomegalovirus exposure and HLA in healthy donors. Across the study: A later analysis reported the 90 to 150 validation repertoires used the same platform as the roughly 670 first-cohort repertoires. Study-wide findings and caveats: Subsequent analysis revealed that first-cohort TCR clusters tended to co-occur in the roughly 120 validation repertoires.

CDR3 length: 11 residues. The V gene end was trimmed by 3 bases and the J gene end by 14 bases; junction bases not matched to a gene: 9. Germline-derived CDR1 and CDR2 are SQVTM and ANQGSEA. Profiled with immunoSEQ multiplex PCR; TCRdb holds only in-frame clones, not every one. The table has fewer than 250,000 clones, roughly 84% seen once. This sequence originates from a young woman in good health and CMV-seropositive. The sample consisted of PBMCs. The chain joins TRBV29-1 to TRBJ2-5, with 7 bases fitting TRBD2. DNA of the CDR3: TGCAGCGTTGATCAAAGCGGGGATAGTTACTTC. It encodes CSVDQSGDSYF.